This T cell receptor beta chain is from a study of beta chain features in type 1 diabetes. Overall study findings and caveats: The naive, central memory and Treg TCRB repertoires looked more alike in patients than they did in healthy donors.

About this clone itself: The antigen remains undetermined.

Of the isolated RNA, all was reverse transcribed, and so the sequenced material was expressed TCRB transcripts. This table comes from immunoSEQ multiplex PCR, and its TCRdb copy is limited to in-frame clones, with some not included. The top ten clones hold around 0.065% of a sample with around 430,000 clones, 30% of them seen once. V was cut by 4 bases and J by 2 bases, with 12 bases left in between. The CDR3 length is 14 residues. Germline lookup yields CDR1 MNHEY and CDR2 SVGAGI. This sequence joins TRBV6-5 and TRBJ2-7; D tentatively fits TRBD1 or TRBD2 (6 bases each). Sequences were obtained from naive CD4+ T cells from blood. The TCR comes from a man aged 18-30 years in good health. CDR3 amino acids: CASSSPGEAYEQYF. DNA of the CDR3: TGTGCCAGCAGTTCGCCAGGGGAGGCCTACGAGCAGTACTTC.